Listed below are T cell receptor beta chains from one sample, sequenced in a study of graft-versus-host responses after intestinal transplantation. Using immunoSEQ multiplex PCR, the repertoire was profiled, and TCRdb retains in-frame clones only, with some absent. The table shows under 25,000 clones, with about 89% occurring only once. Sequencing was performed on bone marrow, taken approximately 120 days after transplant. Receptors were obtained from a human patient who received an intestinal transplant, so some T cells may come from the graft donor. Each CDR3 is given with its conserved first and last residue. The D gene is left open where the match is weak. Only part of the rows carry a size: once, few, many, or a class if the clone is expanded.

size: NA
J: TRBJ1-1
V: TRBV7-3
D: TRBD1
DNA: TGTGCCAGCAGCTGCCGGGACAGGGAACAGTGGAACACTGAAGCTTTCTTT
CDR3: CASSCRDREQWNTEAFF

size: NA
J: TRBJ2-1
V: TRBV18
D: TRBD2
DNA: TGTGCCAGCTCTTTGACGGGGCTAGCGGGAGGCGCAACCTACAATGAGCAGTTCTTC
CDR3: CASSLTGLAGGATYNEQFF

size: NA
J: TRBJ2-1
V: TRBV7-8
D: TRBD1
DNA: TGTGCTAGCAGCTTAGCGAATTGGAGGCAGGGGGCCTACAATGAGCAGTTCTTC
CDR3: CASSLANWRQGAYNEQFF

size: NA
J: TRBJ2-3
V: TRBV27
D: NA
DNA: TGTGCCAGCAGTTTACGGGCCACAGATACGCAGTATTTT
CDR3: CASSLRATDTQYF

size: NA
J: TRBJ2-6
V: TRBV9
D: NA
DNA: TGTGCCAGCAGCGTTGATCCTTCTGGGGCCAACGTCCTGACTTTC
CDR3: CASSVDPSGANVLTF

size: NA
J: TRBJ1-6
V: TRBV2
D: NA
DNA: TGTGCCAGCTGTCCGGACCCGGCTGTTCTCTATAATTCACCCCTCCACTTT
CDR3: CASCPDPAVLYNSPLHF

size: NA
J: TRBJ1-1
V: TRBV6-1
D: NA
DNA: TGTGCCAGCAGTGTGGACAGCCCGAACACTGAAGCTTTCTTT
CDR3: CASSVDSPNTEAFF

size: NA
J: TRBJ2-1
V: TRBV7-3
D: TRBD1
DNA: TGTGCCAGCAGCTCACAAGGACAGGGCTATGGTGAGCAGTTCTTC
CDR3: CASSSQGQGYGEQFF

size: NA
J: TRBJ2-7
V: TRBV5-1
D: NA
DNA: TGCGCCAGCAGATATGGACTCGACCTTTCCTACGAGCAGTACTTC
CDR3: CASRYGLDLSYEQYF

size: NA
J: TRBJ1-2
V: TRBV21-1
D: NA
DNA: TGTGCCAGCACGGGGAACTTCTATGGCTACACCTTC
CDR3: CASTGNFYGYTF

size: NA
J: TRBJ1-1
V: TRBV2
D: TRBD1
DNA: TGTGCCAGCAGTTGGGACAGGACAAACACTGAAGCTTTCTTT
CDR3: CASSWDRTNTEAFF

size: NA
J: TRBJ2-7
V: TRBV7-9
D: NA
DNA: TGTGCCAGCACCCCGGGCAGACGGGACTCCGAGCAGTACTTC
CDR3: CASTPGRRDSEQYF

size: NA
J: TRBJ1-1
V: TRBV6-5
D: NA
DNA: TGTGCCAGCAGTTACTCTCTAGGAGCGGACACTGAAGCTTTCTTT
CDR3: CASSYSLGADTEAFF

size: once
J: TRBJ2-2
V: TRBV7-2
D: NA
DNA: TGTGCCAGCAGCTTAGCAGGGTTTAAGAACACCGGGGAGCTGTTTTTT
CDR3: CASSLAGFKNTGELFF

size: NA
J: TRBJ1-5
V: TRBV2
D: NA
DNA: TGTGCCAGCATTAAAAATAGGGGGGGCTTTAGCAATCAGCCCCAGCATTTT
CDR3: CASIKNRGGFSNQPQHF

size: NA
J: TRBJ2-7
V: TRBV27
D: NA
DNA: TGTGCCAGCAGCTCCCCCGGGAGCCTTTACGAGCAGTACTTC
CDR3: CASSSPGSLYEQYF

size: NA
J: TRBJ2-7
V: TRBV7-3
D: NA
DNA: TGTGCCAGCGGAGACGGGGACACCTACGAGCAGTACTTC
CDR3: CASGDGDTYEQYF

size: NA
J: TRBJ2-5
V: TRBV2
D: NA
DNA: TGTGCCAGCAGTGAGGGGGAGGTAGGGGGAGAGACCCAGTACTTC
CDR3: CASSEGEVGGETQYF

size: NA
J: TRBJ2-7
V: TRBV6-5
D: NA
DNA: TGTGCCAGCAGTTACTCCACCCATATGGACAGCTACGAGCAGTACTTC
CDR3: CASSYSTHMDSYEQYF

size: NA
J: TRBJ2-7
V: TRBV9
D: NA
DNA: TGTGCCAGCAGCGTAGGGGCAGGGAGCTCCTACGAGCAGTACTTC
CDR3: CASSVGAGSSYEQYF

size: NA
J: TRBJ1-1
V: TRBV4-1
D: NA
DNA: TGCGCCAGCAGCCAAGGGGCGGGGACTGAAGCTTTCTTT
CDR3: CASSQGAGTEAFF

size: NA
J: TRBJ2-3
V: TRBV11-3
D: NA
DNA: TGTGCCAGCAGCGAAAGAAAGGGCGGGGATACGCAGTATTTT
CDR3: CASSERKGGDTQYF

size: NA
J: TRBJ2-2
V: TRBV19
D: NA
DNA: TGTGCCTCAAGGGGGGGGAACTTGAACACCGGGGAGCTGTTTTTT
CDR3: CASRGGNLNTGELFF

size: NA
J: TRBJ1-4
V: TRBV4-1
D: NA
DNA: TGCGCCAGCAGCCAAGAGTCCCGGGCCGGGCGGGAAAAACTGTTTTTT
CDR3: CASSQESRAGREKLFF

size: NA
J: TRBJ2-1
V: TRBV2
D: NA
DNA: TGTGCCAGCAGCCCCATTTCATGGACTCGGGATGAGCAGTTCTTC
CDR3: CASSPISWTRDEQFF

size: NA
J: TRBJ2-7
V: TRBV13
D: NA
DNA: TGTGCCAGCACCAGAGGAGGGGGGCGCCCCTACGAGCAGTACTTC
CDR3: CASTRGGGRPYEQYF

size: NA
J: TRBJ1-2
V: TRBV10-2
D: NA
DNA: TGCGCCAGCAGTCCTGGACTAGTCGGGTATGGCTACACCTTC
CDR3: CASSPGLVGYGYTF

size: NA
J: TRBJ2-5
V: TRBV29-1
D: NA
DNA: TGCAGCGTTGAGGGAGACCAAGAGACCCAGTACTTC
CDR3: CSVEGDQETQYF

size: NA
J: TRBJ2-4
V: TRBV11-2
D: TRBD1
DNA: TGTGCCAGCAGCGTAAACCCAAGTGGGACAGTCTTAGCCAAAAACATTCAGTACTTC
CDR3: CASSVNPSGTVLAKNIQYF

size: NA
J: TRBJ2-7
V: TRBV2
D: NA
DNA: TGTGCCAGCAAATCGCCAGGGATTCCCTACGAGCAGTACTTC
CDR3: CASKSPGIPYEQYF

size: NA
J: TRBJ2-7
V: TRBV5-8
D: NA
DNA: TGTGCCAGCAGCGGGGGGACAGACTTTACCTACGAGCAGTACTTC
CDR3: CASSGGTDFTYEQYF

size: NA
J: TRBJ1-2
V: TRBV30
D: NA
DNA: TGTGCCTGTTGGGGCGGATCAAGGTCGGGCTACACCTTC
CDR3: CACWGGSRSGYTF

size: NA
J: TRBJ2-7
V: TRBV7-9
D: TRBD1
DNA: TGTGCCAGCAGTTTCGGGACAGCCTACGAGCAGTACTTC
CDR3: CASSFGTAYEQYF

size: NA
J: TRBJ1-2
V: TRBV30
D: NA
DNA: TGTGCCTGGACCCTAGGAGGGTCCTATGGCTACACCTTC
CDR3: CAWTLGGSYGYTF

size: NA
J: TRBJ2-1
V: TRBV6-6
D: NA
DNA: TGTGCCAGCAGTTACTCGGGGTCCAATGAGCAGTTCTTC
CDR3: CASSYSGSNEQFF

size: NA
J: TRBJ1-1
V: TRBV5-3
D: NA
DNA: TGTGCCAGACCCTGTCCGGGGGGGGCATGTCAGCCGTACGTTTGGAACACTGAAGCTTTCTTT
CDR3: CARPCPGGACQPYVWNTEAFF

size: NA
J: TRBJ2-7
V: TRBV5-4
D: TRBD2
DNA: TGTGCCAGCAGCTTGACGGCTAGCGGGGGCAACGAGCAGTACTTC
CDR3: CASSLTASGGNEQYF

size: NA
J: TRBJ2-3
V: TRBV7-9
D: TRBD1
DNA: TGTGCCAGCAGCTTAGGACAGGGCGTTTTTGATACGCAGTATTTT
CDR3: CASSLGQGVFDTQYF

size: NA
J: TRBJ2-7
V: TRBV5-1
D: NA
DNA: TGCGCCAGCAGCTTGCCAGGACGGATACGGCACGAGCAGTACTTC
CDR3: CASSLPGRIRHEQYF

size: NA
J: TRBJ2-7
V: TRBV6-6
D: NA
DNA: TGTGCCAGCAGTTTCTTGGGCTACGAGCAGTACTTC
CDR3: CASSFLGYEQYF

size: NA
J: TRBJ2-5
V: TRBV6-4
D: TRBD1
DNA: TGTGCCAGCAGTGACTCGACAGGGGGCCAAGAGACCCAGTACTTC
CDR3: CASSDSTGGQETQYF